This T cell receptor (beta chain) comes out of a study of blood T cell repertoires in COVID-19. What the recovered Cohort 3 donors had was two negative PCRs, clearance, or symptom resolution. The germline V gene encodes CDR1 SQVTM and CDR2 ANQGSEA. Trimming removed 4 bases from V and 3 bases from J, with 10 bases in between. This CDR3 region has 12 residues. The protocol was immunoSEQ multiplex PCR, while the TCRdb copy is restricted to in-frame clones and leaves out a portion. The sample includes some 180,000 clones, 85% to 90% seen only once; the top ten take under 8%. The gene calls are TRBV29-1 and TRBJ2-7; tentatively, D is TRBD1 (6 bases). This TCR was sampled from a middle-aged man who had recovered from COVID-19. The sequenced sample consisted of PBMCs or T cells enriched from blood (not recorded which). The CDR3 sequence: CSVGRDNYEQYF. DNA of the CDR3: TGCAGCGTTGGCAGGGACAACTACGAGCAGTACTTC.